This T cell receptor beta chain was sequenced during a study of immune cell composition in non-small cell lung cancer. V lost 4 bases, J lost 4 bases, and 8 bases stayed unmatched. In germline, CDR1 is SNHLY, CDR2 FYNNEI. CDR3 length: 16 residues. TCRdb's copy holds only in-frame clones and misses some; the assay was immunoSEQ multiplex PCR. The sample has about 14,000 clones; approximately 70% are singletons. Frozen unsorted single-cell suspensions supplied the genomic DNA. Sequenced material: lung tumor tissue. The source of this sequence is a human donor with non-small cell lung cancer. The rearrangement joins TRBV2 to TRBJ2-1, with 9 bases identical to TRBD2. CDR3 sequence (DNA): TGTGCCAGCAGTGTATTGGGGACTAGCAGATACAATGAGCAGTTCTTC. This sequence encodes CASSVLGTSRYNEQFF.